This TCR beta chain emerged from a study of CD8+ T cells in alopecia areata. About the research overall: Grafted skin came from C3H/HeJ donors with spontaneous alopecia (about 6-13 months old) and was placed on roughly 7-11-week-old female C3H/HeJ mice. Study results and caveats: Normal skin's resident alphabeta T cells are sequenced alongside lesional scalp T cells.

The sorting of pooled cutaneous lymph node cells relied on CD4, CD8alpha, NKG2D, NKG2ACE and other markers. V shed 2 bases and J shed 3 bases, with 10 bases lying between them. The CDR3 sequence is 14 residues long. Germline loops: CDR1 FNHDT, CDR2 SITEND (reference sequence). This clone was seen only a few times. Its antigen is not known. Gene names and germline match the mouse. The read ends 4 residues shy of where the CDR3 ends; the end is completed using the germline J gene. The sample holds other DNA sequences that translate to the same CDR3. RNA extraction was followed by reverse transcription into cDNA, which acted as the sequencing template. Using immunoSEQ multiplex PCR, the repertoire was profiled, and TCRdb retains in-frame clones only, with some absent. The record shows over 250,000 clones for this sample, with no singletons present.

What was sequenced was CD4+ T cells sorted from a lymph node. The source is a C3H/HeJ mouse with alopecia areata. The mouse line has the MHC haplotype H2-k. J is TRBJ2-3 and V is TRBV19, with a possible D match to TRBD1 (6 bases). The DNA read from the CDR3 is TGTGCCAGCAGTATCAGGGGCGGAGCAGAA. It translates to CASSIRGGAE. The entire CDR3 is CASSIRGGAETLYF. Full variable domain (remainder filled in from reference TRBV19 and TRBJ2-3): GGIITQTPKFLIGQEGQKLTLKCQQNFNHDTMYWYRQDSGKGLRLIYYSITENDLQKGDLSEGYDASREKKSSFSLTVTSAQKNEMAVFLCASSIRGGAETLYFGSGTRLTVL.